Listed below are T cell receptor beta chains from one sample, sequenced in a study of control samples from healthy donors and cancer patients. Assay used: immunoSEQ multiplex PCR; TCRdb lists only in-frame clones, some missing. This sample has tens of thousands of clones, with roughly 80% found just once. The specimen was blood. Every receptor here comes from a man between 60 and 75 years old in good health. Both conserved end residues are part of each CDR3. Each record gives: J gene, D gene, V gene, clone size, CDR3 protein, CDR3 DNA. The D gene is left open where the match is weak. For some rows the clone size is stated as once, few or many, or as a class when expanded; others skip it.

j_gene: TRBJ1-3; d_gene: NA; v_gene: TRBV18; abundance: NA; CDR3aa: CASSPADGGSGNTIYF; CDR3nt: TGTGCCAGCTCACCAGCGGACGGGGGATCTGGAAACACCATATATTTT
j_gene: TRBJ2-2; d_gene: TRBD1; v_gene: TRBV11-2; abundance: NA; CDR3aa: CASSLGDRVDTGELFF; CDR3nt: TGTGCCAGCAGCTTAGGGGACAGGGTAGACACCGGGGAGCTGTTTTTT
j_gene: TRBJ1-1; d_gene: NA; v_gene: TRBV4-1; abundance: NA; CDR3aa: CASSQISGRAPGTEAFF; CDR3nt: TGCGCCAGCAGCCAAATTTCCGGACGGGCCCCTGGCACTGAAGCTTTCTTT
j_gene: TRBJ1-6; d_gene: TRBD1; v_gene: TRBV6-5; abundance: NA; CDR3aa: CASRPTGVNSPLHF; CDR3nt: TGTGCCAGCAGGCCTACAGGGGTAAATTCACCCCTCCACTTT
j_gene: TRBJ1-5; d_gene: TRBD1; v_gene: TRBV5-5; abundance: NA; CDR3aa: CASSLWTGGNQPQHF; CDR3nt: TGTGCCAGCAGCCTTTGGACAGGGGGCAATCAGCCCCAGCATTTT
j_gene: TRBJ1-4; d_gene: NA; v_gene: TRBV30; abundance: NA; CDR3aa: CAWSVPGGPDEKLFF; CDR3nt: TGTGCCTGGAGTGTACCCGGGGGGCCGGATGAAAAACTGTTTTTT
j_gene: TRBJ2-1; d_gene: TRBD1; v_gene: TRBV2; abundance: NA; CDR3aa: CASRATGTGLNEQFF; CDR3nt: TGTGCCAGCAGGGCTACCGGGACAGGCCTCAATGAGCAGTTCTTC
j_gene: TRBJ1-5; d_gene: NA; v_gene: TRBV30; abundance: NA; CDR3aa: CAWSPARGVTGNQPQHF; CDR3nt: TGTGCCTGGAGTCCCGCAAGGGGGGTAACAGGCAATCAGCCCCAGCATTTT
j_gene: TRBJ2-5; d_gene: TRBD2; v_gene: TRBV15; abundance: NA; CDR3aa: CATSRESTAGGETQYF; CDR3nt: TGTGCCACCAGCAGAGAGTCTACGGCGGGAGGGGAGACCCAGTACTTC
j_gene: TRBJ2-7; d_gene: NA; v_gene: TRBV5-1; abundance: many; CDR3aa: CASSLVMGPRGRSNEQYF; CDR3nt: TGCGCCAGCAGCTTGGTAATGGGGCCAAGGGGAAGGTCCAACGAGCAGTACTTC
j_gene: TRBJ1-2; d_gene: NA; v_gene: TRBV6-4; abundance: NA; CDR3aa: CASSGDRNYGYTF; CDR3nt: TGTGCCAGCAGTGGGGACCGCAACTATGGCTACACCTTC
j_gene: TRBJ2-2; d_gene: TRBD2; v_gene: TRBV29-1; abundance: few; CDR3aa: CSVSSGRARELFF; CDR3nt: TGCAGCGTCAGTAGCGGGAGGGCCCGGGAGCTGTTTTTT
j_gene: TRBJ2-5; d_gene: NA; v_gene: TRBV15; abundance: NA; CDR3aa: CATSRGPGQETQYF; CDR3nt: TGTGCCACCAGCAGAGGACCCGGTCAAGAGACCCAGTACTTC
j_gene: TRBJ2-3; d_gene: NA; v_gene: TRBV20-1; abundance: NA; CDR3aa: CSASIKGTDTQYF; CDR3nt: TGCAGTGCTAGTATTAAGGGCACAGATACGCAGTATTTT
j_gene: TRBJ1-2; d_gene: NA; v_gene: TRBV18; abundance: NA; CDR3aa: CASSPSGGDYGYTF; CDR3nt: TGTGCCAGCTCACCGTCGGGGGGCGACTATGGCTACACCTTC
j_gene: TRBJ2-7; d_gene: NA; v_gene: TRBV9; abundance: NA; CDR3aa: CASSVGGVGEYEQYF; CDR3nt: TGTGCCAGCAGCGTAGGAGGAGTGGGGGAATACGAGCAGTACTTC
j_gene: TRBJ2-7; d_gene: TRBD1; v_gene: TRBV6-1; abundance: NA; CDR3aa: CASSEAGDRGPGEQYF; CDR3nt: TGTGCCAGCAGTGAAGCTGGGGACAGGGGGCCAGGCGAGCAGTACTTC
j_gene: TRBJ2-3; d_gene: NA; v_gene: TRBV11-2; abundance: NA; CDR3aa: CASSLDRDSSSEDTQYF; CDR3nt: TGTGCCAGCAGCTTAGATCGGGACTCAAGCTCGGAGGATACGCAGTATTTT
j_gene: TRBJ2-2; d_gene: TRBD1; v_gene: TRBV30; abundance: NA; CDR3aa: CAQTGGAIPGELFF; CDR3nt: TGTGCCCAGACAGGGGGCGCGATCCCCGGGGAGCTGTTTTTT
j_gene: TRBJ1-4; d_gene: NA; v_gene: TRBV15; abundance: NA; CDR3aa: CATSSEPPRELEEKLFF; CDR3nt: TGTGCCACCAGCAGCGAACCACCCAGGGAACTCGAGGAAAAACTGTTTTTT
j_gene: TRBJ1-5; d_gene: NA; v_gene: TRBV5-4; abundance: once; CDR3aa: CASRPGHTYSNQPQHF; CDR3nt: TGTGCCAGCAGACCGGGACATACCTATAGCAATCAGCCCCAGCATTTT
j_gene: TRBJ1-6; d_gene: NA; v_gene: TRBV18; abundance: NA; CDR3aa: CASSPGLNSPLHF; CDR3nt: TGTGCCAGCTCACCAGGGCTGAATTCACCCCTCCACTTT
j_gene: TRBJ1-1; d_gene: TRBD1; v_gene: TRBV5-4; abundance: NA; CDR3aa: CASNLGQGPNTEAFF; CDR3nt: TGTGCCAGCAACTTGGGACAGGGACCGAACACTGAAGCTTTCTTT
j_gene: TRBJ2-5; d_gene: NA; v_gene: TRBV2; abundance: NA; CDR3aa: CASSESRGQETQYF; CDR3nt: TGTGCCAGCAGTGAAAGCCGGGGCCAAGAGACCCAGTACTTC
j_gene: TRBJ1-4; d_gene: TRBD1; v_gene: TRBV28; abundance: NA; CDR3aa: CASSLPPGQGRINEKLFF; CDR3nt: TGTGCCAGCAGTTTACCGCCGGGACAGGGGAGAATTAATGAAAAACTGTTTTTT
j_gene: TRBJ1-6; d_gene: TRBD1; v_gene: TRBV7-6; abundance: NA; CDR3aa: CASSFDRGYNSPLHF; CDR3nt: TGTGCCAGCAGCTTCGACAGGGGATATAATTCACCCCTCCACTTT
j_gene: TRBJ2-2; d_gene: TRBD2; v_gene: TRBV29-1; abundance: NA; CDR3aa: CSAAGTSGRTGELFF; CDR3nt: TGCAGCGCCGCGGGGACTAGCGGGAGAACCGGGGAGCTGTTTTTT
j_gene: TRBJ2-3; d_gene: NA; v_gene: TRBV6-2/TRBV6-3; abundance: NA; CDR3aa: CASRPLLPGEADTQYF; CDR3nt: TGTGCCAGCAGGCCTTTACTACCGGGAGAGGCAGATACGCAGTATTTT
j_gene: TRBJ2-7; d_gene: TRBD1; v_gene: TRBV12-3/TRBV12-4; abundance: NA; CDR3aa: CASSLRTGYEQYF; CDR3nt: TGTGCCAGCAGTCTTAGGACAGGTTACGAGCAGTACTTC
j_gene: TRBJ2-3; d_gene: TRBD1; v_gene: TRBV5-4; abundance: NA; CDR3aa: CASSVYRGPTDTQYF; CDR3nt: TGTGCCAGCAGCGTATACAGGGGGCCGACAGATACGCAGTATTTT
j_gene: TRBJ2-1; d_gene: NA; v_gene: TRBV30; abundance: NA; CDR3aa: CAWSVGRASLNEQFF; CDR3nt: TGTGCCTGGAGTGTGGGGCGGGCTAGCCTTAATGAGCAGTTCTTC
j_gene: TRBJ1-2; d_gene: NA; v_gene: TRBV27; abundance: few; CDR3aa: CASSLRQGPYGYTF; CDR3nt: TGTGCCAGCAGTTTACGTCAGGGGCCCTATGGCTACACCTTC
j_gene: TRBJ1-1; d_gene: TRBD1; v_gene: TRBV20-1; abundance: once; CDR3aa: CSASISGGGSEAFF; CDR3nt: TGCAGTGCTAGTATTTCAGGGGGCGGATCTGAAGCTTTCTTT
j_gene: TRBJ2-2; d_gene: NA; v_gene: TRBV6-6; abundance: NA; CDR3aa: CASRRAQQGSIGELFF; CDR3nt: TGTGCCAGCAGACGCGCCCAGCAGGGGTCTATCGGGGAGCTGTTTTTT
j_gene: TRBJ1-1; d_gene: NA; v_gene: TRBV28; abundance: once; CDR3aa: CASSPLGGGGTEAFF; CDR3nt: TGTGCCAGCAGTCCCTTGGGGGGGGGAGGTACTGAAGCTTTCTTT
j_gene: TRBJ1-2; d_gene: NA; v_gene: TRBV12-3/TRBV12-4; abundance: NA; CDR3aa: CASRGLSYGYTF; CDR3nt: TGTGCCAGCAGAGGATTAAGCTATGGCTACACCTTC
j_gene: TRBJ2-3; d_gene: NA; v_gene: TRBV2; abundance: NA; CDR3aa: CASWSNGYTDTQYF; CDR3nt: TGTGCCAGCTGGTCCAACGGCTACACAGATACGCAGTATTTT
j_gene: TRBJ1-5; d_gene: TRBD1; v_gene: TRBV19; abundance: NA; CDR3aa: CASSIAYSGQGGFQPQHF; CDR3nt: TGTGCCAGTAGTATCGCTTATTCGGGACAGGGAGGTTTCCAGCCCCAGCATTTT
j_gene: TRBJ2-1; d_gene: TRBD2; v_gene: TRBV18; abundance: NA; CDR3aa: CASSPELAGGHNEQFF; CDR3nt: TGTGCCAGCTCACCAGAGCTAGCGGGGGGCCACAATGAGCAGTTCTTC
j_gene: TRBJ1-3; d_gene: TRBD1; v_gene: TRBV15; abundance: NA; CDR3aa: CATSRGDRVSDGNTIYF; CDR3nt: TGTGCCACCAGCAGGGGGGACAGGGTGTCGGATGGAAACACCATATATTTT
j_gene: TRBJ2-3; d_gene: NA; v_gene: TRBV4-3; abundance: NA; CDR3aa: CASSLSSTDTQYF; CDR3nt: TGCGCCAGCAGCCTTAGTAGCACAGATACGCAGTATTTT
j_gene: TRBJ1-5; d_gene: NA; v_gene: TRBV2; abundance: once; CDR3aa: CASMGDVNQPQHF; CDR3nt: TGTGCCAGCATGGGGGACGTCAATCAGCCCCAGCATTTT
j_gene: TRBJ2-1; d_gene: TRBD2; v_gene: TRBV27; abundance: NA; CDR3aa: CASSLVLTGTRLNEQFF; CDR3nt: TGTGCCAGCAGTTTGGTACTGACCGGGACTAGGCTAAATGAGCAGTTCTTC
j_gene: TRBJ1-2; d_gene: TRBD1; v_gene: TRBV19; abundance: NA; CDR3aa: CASRDRSAGYTF; CDR3nt: TGTGCCAGTAGGGACAGGTCCGCTGGCTACACCTTC
j_gene: TRBJ1-2; d_gene: NA; v_gene: TRBV29-1; abundance: NA; CDR3aa: CSQRGAYGYTF; CDR3nt: TGCAGCCAACGGGGGGCCTATGGCTACACCTTC
j_gene: TRBJ1-1; d_gene: TRBD1; v_gene: TRBV29-1; abundance: NA; CDR3aa: CSVGDRANTEAFF; CDR3nt: TGCAGCGTTGGGGACAGGGCGAACACTGAAGCTTTCTTT
j_gene: TRBJ1-5; d_gene: NA; v_gene: TRBV19; abundance: NA; CDR3aa: CASSGDRNQPQHF; CDR3nt: TGTGCCAGTTCCGGGGACCGGAATCAGCCCCAGCATTTT
j_gene: TRBJ2-1; d_gene: NA; v_gene: TRBV19; abundance: few; CDR3aa: CASTGGADPYNEQFF; CDR3nt: TGTGCCAGTACGGGGGGCGCGGACCCCTACAATGAGCAGTTCTTC
j_gene: TRBJ1-2; d_gene: NA; v_gene: TRBV20-1; abundance: NA; CDR3aa: CSASRDFTTDYGYTF; CDR3nt: TGCAGTGCTAGTAGGGACTTTACGACGGACTATGGCTACACCTTC
j_gene: TRBJ1-5; d_gene: NA; v_gene: TRBV30; abundance: NA; CDR3aa: CAWSVNRGQPQHF; CDR3nt: TGTGCCTGGAGTGTTAACCGGGGTCAGCCCCAGCATTTT
j_gene: TRBJ2-2; d_gene: TRBD2; v_gene: TRBV5-1; abundance: NA; CDR3aa: CASSLASGSTGELFF; CDR3nt: TGCGCCAGCAGCTTGGCTAGCGGGAGCACCGGGGAGCTGTTTTTT
j_gene: TRBJ2-7; d_gene: TRBD1; v_gene: TRBV4-3; abundance: NA; CDR3aa: CASSHQTGGYEQYF; CDR3nt: TGCGCCAGCAGCCACCAGACAGGGGGCTACGAGCAGTACTTC